This T cell receptor (beta chain) is from a study of blood T cell repertoires in COVID-19. Study overall: The United States, Italy and Spain were the sources of the acute and convalescent COVID-19 samples. Sample material is recorded as cDNA or gDNA derived from T cells, B-cell-depleted T cells, or PBMCs.

Methods used by the authors: Reference gene primer amplification in the assay estimated nucleated cell counts. Sequencing was performed with immunoSEQ multiplex PCR; in TCRdb, only in-frame clones are kept and a portion is missing. V and J calls plus clone size are reproduced from that table; the DNA served to infer D and trimming. Of roughly 150,000 clones listed, 85% to 90% were seen once; the top ten hold approximately 3%. V trimming: 3 bases; J trimming: 0 bases; junction bases outside the gene matches: 4. Germline assignment: CDR1 LGHDT and CDR2 YNNKEL (reference sequence). The CDR3 length is 17 residues.

The TCR was taken from a woman aged 55-69 years with active COVID-19. Sequencing input: peripheral blood. This rearrangement joins TRBV3-1 (or the pseudogene TRBV3-2) to TRBJ2-3; 12 positions agree with TRBD2. CDR3 DNA sequence: TGTGCCAGCAGCCAGAGGGGGACTAGCGGGAGCACAGATACGCAGTATTTT. This codes for CASSQRGTSGSTDTQYF.